This T cell receptor beta chain was found in a study of regulatory T cells in long-lasting Graves disease. Study background: Graves' cases, newly diagnosed, had used antithyroid drugs under 3 months. Broader study findings: Accuracy may have been reduced by the small sample size. Newly diagnosed Graves' patients had higher TCR diversity than persistent ones.

The sample's time point: newly diagnosed GD, antithyroid drugs for less than 3 months. TCR sequences were obtained from RNA taken from PBMCs. American Thyroid Association guidelines served as the basis for diagnosing Graves' disease. Libraries of TCR beta came from iRepertoire HTBI primers plus Arm-PCR of CDR3 regions. A single record per CDR3 protein comes from TCRdb applying MiXCR to the multiplex PCR reads. The table includes over 500,000 distinct CDR3 sequences, roughly 16% detected once. The table lists this clonotype with many counts. Its antigen is not identified. The data also belong to a second study, concerning T cells in Graves' hyperthyroidism and ophthalmopathy.

This specimen consisted of peripheral blood mononuclear cells (PBMCs), obtained at new diagnosis, from a patient treated with antithyroid drugs. The receptor was derived from a man aged 18 to 35 with Graves disease.

The CDR3 DNA follows: TGTGCCAGCACGGCGGGACAGATAGCTTATGGCTACACCTTC. As protein: CASTAGQIAYGYTF. This sequence joins TRBV28 and TRBJ1-2; 7 nucleotides align to TRBD1. Per the germline V gene, CDR1 is MDHEN and CDR2 is SYDVKM. The trim removed 7 bases at V and 5 bases at J, leaving 10 bases unmatched. The CDR3 has 14 amino acids.